These 9 T cell receptor beta chains were all obtained from the same sample, sequenced in a study of CD8 T cells in Susac syndrome. Reverse transcription used about 0.45 to 1 ug RNA and random hexamers. TCRdb processed the immunoSEQ multiplex PCR reads anew with MiXCR; each CDR3 protein has one entry. The sample holds 150,000 to 200,000 distinct CDR3 sequences, about 93% seen once. The specimen sequenced was CD4+ T cells from PBMCs. The receptors come from a human donor in good health.

V gene TRBV30 combines with J gene TRBJ1-1; no reliable D call. Between the trimmed V and J ends, which lost 2 bases and 2 bases, there was a span of 9 bases. CDR1 GTSNPN and CDR2 SVGIG come from the germline V gene (reference sequence). This CDR3 contains 13 residues. The CDR3 sequence: CAWSLGSNTEAFF. The DNA for the CDR3 is TGTGCCTGGAGTCTAGGATCCAACACTGAAGCTTTCTTT.

The rearrangement joins TRBV30 to TRBJ2-3, with D unclear. The CDR3 has 12 residues. The V gene's germline CDR1 is GTSNPN and CDR2 SVGIG (reference sequence). V was cut by 0 bases and J by 14 bases, with 15 bases left in between. The CDR3 region is CAWSVYPTKPYF. Written as DNA, the CDR3 is TGTGCCTGGAGTGTATATCCTACGAAGCCGTATTTT.

The genes are TRBV5-1 and TRBJ2-7, with D possibly called TRBD1 or TRBD2 (6 bases each). CDR3 size: 16 residues. The V gene's germline CDR1 is SGHRS and CDR2 YFSETQ. Trimming took off 5 bases at V and 0 bases at J, with 18 bases between the two ends. CDR3 in DNA: TGCGCCAGCAGGCCCTCGGGGGCCTTGGCCTCCTACGAGCAGTACTTC. It is translated as CASRPSGALASYEQYF.

CDR3 nucleotide sequence: TGTGCCAGCAGTTTATCCGGGACAGGGGGACACGAGCAGTACTTC. This sequence encodes CASSLSGTGGHEQYF. The chain couples TRBV11-2 to TRBJ2-7; TRBD1 agrees at 11 bases. After removal of 6 bases from V and 5 bases from J, the junction contained 9 bases not matched to a gene. Germline V gene sequence: CDR1 SGHAT, CDR2 FQNNGV. This CDR3 contains 15 residues.

This clonotype was recorded only once. V usage is TRBV15 and J usage is TRBJ2-1; weak D call: TRBD2 (6 bases). Trimming took off 0 bases at V and 2 bases at J, with 14 bases between the two ends. Germline assignment: CDR1 LNHNV and CDR2 YYDKDF (reference sequence). The CDR3 spans 17 residues. CDR3 in amino acids: CATSRDRDSGAYNEQFF. DNA of the CDR3: TGTGCCACCAGCAGAGATCGGGATAGCGGAGCCTACAATGAGCAGTTCTTC.

This clonotype was recorded once. The V and J genes are TRBV20-1 and TRBJ1-6; D possibly corresponds to TRBD1 (5 bases). The V gene lost 4 bases and the J gene lost 8 bases, with 9 bases spanning the gap. The CDR3 sequence is 12 residues long. The germline V gene encodes CDR1 DFQATT and CDR2 SNEGSKA (reference sequence). CDR3 amino acids: CSAITGDSPLHF. Here the CDR3 DNA reads TGCAGTGCTATTACAGGAGATTCACCCCTCCACTTT.

The V gene is TRBV29-1, the J gene TRBJ2-5, with D possibly called TRBD1 or TRBD2 (7 bases each). Trimming shortened V by 5 bases and J by 4 bases, and 23 bases separated the two germline ends. Germline V lookup: CDR1 SQVTM, CDR2 ANQGSEA. The CDR3 loop spans 16 amino acids. This CDR3 reads CSVPTQRTRQGETQYF. The CDR3 nucleotides read TGCAGCGTTCCGACTCAGCGGACTAGACAGGGAGAGACCCAGTACTTC.

This chain links TRBV30 with TRBJ1-6; 11 nucleotides line up with TRBD1. The CDR3 contains 15 residues. Trimming took 1 base from V and 8 from J; bases not matched to a gene: 4. Germline CDR1 GTSNPN, CDR2 SVGIG (reference sequence). CDR3 sequence (DNA): TGTGCCTGGAGTGCCGGGACAGGGGGTTATTCACCCCTCCACTTT. Residues: CAWSAGTGGYSPLHF.

The chain couples TRBV9 to TRBJ2-7, with 7 bases matching TRBD1. In germline, CDR1 is SGDLS, CDR2 YYNGEE. This CDR3 is built from 16 residues. V was pared by 0 bases and J by 4 bases, with 10 bases of the junction left unmatched. The CDR3 DNA sequence: TGTGCCAGCAGCGTAGATCCCGGCAGGGGGTCTTACGAGCAGTACTTC. It is translated as CASSVDPGRGSYEQYF.